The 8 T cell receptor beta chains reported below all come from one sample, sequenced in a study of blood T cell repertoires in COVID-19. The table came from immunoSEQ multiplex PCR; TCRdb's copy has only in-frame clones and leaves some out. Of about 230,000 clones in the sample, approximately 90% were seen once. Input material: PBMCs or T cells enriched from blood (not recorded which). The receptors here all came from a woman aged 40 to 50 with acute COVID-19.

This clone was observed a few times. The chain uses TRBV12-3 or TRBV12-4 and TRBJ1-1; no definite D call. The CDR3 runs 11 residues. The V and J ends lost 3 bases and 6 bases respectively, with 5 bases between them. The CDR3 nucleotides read TGTGCCAGCAGTTTTGGCCCTGAAGCTTTCTTT. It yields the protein CASSFGPEAFF.

The CDR3 DNA reads as TGTGCCAGCAGCCGAGACCCAGGGTCCCAAGAGACCCAGTACTTC. Amino acid sequence: CASSRDPGSQETQYF. This chain joins TRBV11-2 and TRBJ2-5, with TRBD1 as a possible D gene (5 bases). Germline CDR1 reads SGHAT; CDR2 reads FQNNGV. With 5 bases removed from V and 1 base from J, the gap between germline ends came to 14 bases. The CDR3 is 15 amino acids.

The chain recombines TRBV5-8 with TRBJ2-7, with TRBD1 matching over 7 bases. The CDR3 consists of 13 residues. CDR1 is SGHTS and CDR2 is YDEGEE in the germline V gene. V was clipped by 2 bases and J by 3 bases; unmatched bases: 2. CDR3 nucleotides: TGTGCCAGCAGCTTTCAGGGGGACTACGAGCAGTACTTC. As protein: CASSFQGDYEQYF.

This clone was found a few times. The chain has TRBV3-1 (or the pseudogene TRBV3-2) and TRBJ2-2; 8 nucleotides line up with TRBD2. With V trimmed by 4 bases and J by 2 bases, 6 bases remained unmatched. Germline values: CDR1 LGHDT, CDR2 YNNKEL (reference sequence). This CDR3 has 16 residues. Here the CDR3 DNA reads TGTGCCAGCAGCCTGGGGACTAGTCTTAACACCGGGGAGCTGTTTTTT. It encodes CASSLGTSLNTGELFF.

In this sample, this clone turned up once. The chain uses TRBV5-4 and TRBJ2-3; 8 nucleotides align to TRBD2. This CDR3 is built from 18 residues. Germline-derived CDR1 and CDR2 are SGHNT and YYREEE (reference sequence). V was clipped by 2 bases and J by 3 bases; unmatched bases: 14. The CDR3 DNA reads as TGTGCCAGCAGCTTAGGAGGGGGGAGCGGGAGAAGAACAGATACGCAGTATTTT. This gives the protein CASSLGGGSGRRTDTQYF.

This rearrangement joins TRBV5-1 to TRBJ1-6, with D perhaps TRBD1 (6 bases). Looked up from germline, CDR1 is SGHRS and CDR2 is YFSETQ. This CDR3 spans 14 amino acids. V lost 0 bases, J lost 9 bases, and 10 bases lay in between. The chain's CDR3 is CASSLDRAGSPLHF. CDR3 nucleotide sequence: TGCGCCAGCAGCTTGGACAGGGCAGGTTCACCCCTCCACTTT.

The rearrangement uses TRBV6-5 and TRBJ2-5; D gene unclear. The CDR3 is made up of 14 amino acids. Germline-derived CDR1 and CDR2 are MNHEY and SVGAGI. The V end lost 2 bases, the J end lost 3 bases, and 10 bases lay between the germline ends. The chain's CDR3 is CASSYGTDKETQYF. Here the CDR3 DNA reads TGTGCCAGCAGTTACGGCACAGATAAAGAGACCCAGTACTTC.

The CDR3 loop is CASSSWDRGIGELFF. In DNA, the CDR3 is TGTGCCAGCAGCAGCTGGGACAGGGGGATCGGGGAGCTGTTTTTT. This chain links TRBV14 with TRBJ2-2, with 11 bases lining up with TRBD1. CDR1 and CDR2 from the germline V gene are SGHDN and FVKESK. V shed 5 bases, J shed 7 bases, and the junction held 6 bases outside the gene matches. This CDR3 contains 15 residues.